These 10 T cell receptor beta chains share one sample of origin, sequenced in a study of T cell changes during pregnancy in multiple sclerosis. Sequenced by immunoSEQ multiplex PCR; TCRdb stores in-frame clones only, minus some. The repertoire consists of almost 95,000 clones, with roughly nine tenths occurring once and the leading ten covering about 1.5%. Material: peripheral blood, obtained in the first trimester of pregnancy. Receptors originate from a female donor with multiple sclerosis, enrolled in a pregnancy study.

This chain uses TRBV5-4 with TRBJ2-5; 9 nucleotides align to TRBD1. Germline values: CDR1 SGHNT, CDR2 YYREEE (reference sequence). The CDR3 length is 14 residues. Trimming at V came to 4 bases and at J to 5 bases, leaving 6 bases not matched to a gene. CDR3 DNA sequence: TGTGCCAGCAGCGTGACAGGGGGAGCGGAGACCCAGTACTTC. This translates into CASSVTGGAETQYF.

The chain couples TRBV19 to TRBJ2-1; 7 nucleotides match TRBD2. Germline V gene data show CDR1 as LNHDA and CDR2 as SQIVND (reference sequence). The CDR3 is made up of 14 amino acids. Trimming took 6 bases from V and 6 from J; bases not matched to a gene: 8. The CDR3 coding sequence is TGTGCCAGTAGCCATGGCGGACTAGTCAATGAGCAGTTCTTC. Encoded protein: CASSHGGLVNEQFF. Full variable domain (rest looked up from reference TRBV19 and TRBJ2-1): DGGITQSPKYLFRKEGQNVTLSCEQNLNHDAMYWYRQDPGQGLRLIYYSQIVNDFQKGDIAEGYSVSREKKESFPLTVTSAQKNPTAFYLCASSHGGLVNEQFFGPGTRLTVL.

V and J are TRBV19 and TRBJ2-6; no reliable D call. CDR3 length equals 14 residues. Germline CDR1 LNHDA, CDR2 SQIVND (reference sequence). V lost 7 bases and J 0 bases, leaving 7 bases between the germline ends. The CDR3 nucleotides are TGTGCCAGTACCGCCAGCTCTGGGGCCAACGTCCTGACTTTC. Its protein is CASTASSGANVLTF.

V gene TRBV7-3 combines with J gene TRBJ2-3; 9 nucleotides agree with TRBD2. This CDR3 has 18 residues. From germline, CDR1 is SGHTA and CDR2 FQGTGA. Germline trimming cut 2 bases from V and 1 base from J; bases unmatched to any gene: 10. The CDR3 nucleotides read TGTGCCAGCAGCTTATTCGGCGGGAGGGCGGGAGGCACAGATACGCAGTATTTT. Translating gives CASSLFGGRAGGTDTQYF. Drawing the rest from reference TRBV7-3 and TRBJ2-3, the complete variable domain is GAGVSQTPSNKVTEKGKYVELRCDPISGHTALYWYRQSLGQGPEFLIYFQGTGAADDSGLPNDRFFAVRPEGSVSTLKIQRTERGDSAVYLCASSLFGGRAGGTDTQYFGPGTRLTVL.

The CDR3 reads CASSLELWGPDTQYF. DNA of the CDR3: TGTGCCAGCAGCTTGGAACTATGGGGGCCAGATACGCAGTATTTT. The genes are TRBV5-4 and TRBJ2-3; D perhaps matches TRBD1 (6 bases). CDR1 and CDR2 (germline): SGHNT, YYREEE (reference sequence). The CDR3 is 15 amino acids. Trimming took off 0 bases at V and 4 bases at J, with 12 bases between the two ends.

This clone has only one observation. The V and J genes are TRBV6-1 and TRBJ2-1; 16 bases map to TRBD2. CDR1 is MNHNS and CDR2 is SASEGT in the germline V gene. The V segment lost 3 bases and the J segment 5 bases; nucleotides outside the gene matches: 7. This CDR3 has 18 amino acids. CDR3 nucleotide sequence: TGTGCCAGCAGTGATCTCCCGGGACTAGCGGGAGGGCACAATGAGCAGTTCTTC. This sequence encodes CASSDLPGLAGGHNEQFF.

This sequence joins TRBV6-6 and TRBJ1-2; D is uncertain. Germline CDR1 MNHNY, CDR2 SVGAGI (reference sequence). V was pared by 5 bases and J by 0 bases, with 10 bases between. The CDR3 has 14 residues. CDR3 nucleotide sequence: TGTGCCAGCAGTGCGGCAGTACCTAACTATGGCTACACCTTC. It is translated as CASSAAVPNYGYTF.

The chain is built from TRBV5-4 and TRBJ2-7; possible D gene TRBD1, 5 bases. This CDR3 contains 14 residues. Germline lookup yields CDR1 SGHNT and CDR2 YYREEE (reference sequence). The V gene lost 0 bases and the J gene lost 5 bases, with 12 bases spanning the gap. For the CDR3, the DNA is TGTGCCAGCAGCTTGGATCCGGGCAGGGACGAGCAGTACTTC. Translated: CASSLDPGRDEQYF. Filled out from reference TRBV5-4 and TRBJ2-7, the complete variable domain reads ETGVTQSPTHLIKTRGQQVTLRCSSQSGHNTVSWYQQALGQGPQFIFQYYREEENGRGNFPPRFSGLQFPNYSSELNVNALELDDSALYLCASSLDPGRDEQYFGPGTRLTVT.

CDR3 bases: TGTGCCAGCAGTTTCCGTGACAGACGCAATGAGCAGTTCTTC. Translation gives CASSFRDRRNEQFF. The chain has TRBV28 and TRBJ2-1, with D perhaps TRBD1 (5 bases). From germline, CDR1 is MDHEN and CDR2 SYDVKM. CDR3 length: 14 residues. Deletions cut 3 bases from V and 6 bases from J, with 12 bases between.

The chain has TRBV5-6 and TRBJ2-3; TRBD1 matches at 8 bases. The CDR3 extends over 14 amino acids. CDR1 is SGHDT, CDR2 YYEEEE, per germline. V lost 3 bases and J lost 4; bases outside the gene matches: 4. CDR3 in amino acids: CASSSGQGADTQYF. CDR3 DNA sequence: TGTGCCAGCAGCTCCGGACAGGGAGCAGATACGCAGTATTTT.